This entry lists 18 T cell receptor beta chains sequenced from one sample in a study of regulatory T cells in long-lasting Graves disease. This sample's time point: newly diagnosed GD, antithyroid drugs for less than 3 months. PBMCs were the source of the RNA used for TCR sequencing. Researchers made TCR beta libraries by using iRepertoire HTBI primers and running Arm-PCR on CDR3 regions. TCRdb fed the multiplex PCR reads into MiXCR, producing one record per CDR3 protein. This sample yields 350,000 to 550,000 distinct CDR3 sequences, of which 14% are seen a single time; around a sixth belongs to the top ten. The data were also submitted as part of a second study, on T cells in Graves' hyperthyroidism and ophthalmopathy.

The sequencing here drew on peripheral blood mononuclear cells (PBMCs), taken at new diagnosis, from a patient treated with antithyroid drugs. These receptors all come from a woman aged 50 to 60 with Graves disease.

This clonotype was seen only a few times. The chain combines TRBV11-2 with TRBJ2-1, with a possible D match to TRBD2 (6 bases). Trimming took 5 bases from V and 6 from J, leaving 14 bases between them. Germline values: CDR1 SGHAT, CDR2 FQNNGV. CDR3 size: 14 residues. CDR3 protein: CASSTRDFSNEQFF. In DNA form, the CDR3 reads TGTGCCAGCAGCACCCGGGACTTTTCCAATGAGCAGTTCTTC.

This clonotype was seen many times. The chain has TRBV28 and TRBJ1-2; unclear D gene. CDR3 length: 15 amino acids. In germline, CDR1 is MDHEN, CDR2 SYDVKM. Trimming removed 6 bases from V and 4 bases from J, with 18 bases in between. The CDR3 loop reads CASRRPAREFYGYTF. The DNA of the CDR3 is TGTGCCAGCAGACGACCTGCGAGGGAATTCTATGGCTACACCTTC.

This clonotype was found many times. The rearrangement links TRBV5-1 to TRBJ1-2, with a tentative D call TRBD1 (6 bases). Germline V lookup: CDR1 SGHRS, CDR2 YFSETQ. The CDR3 length is 13 residues. The germline V and J ends were trimmed by 2 bases and 6 bases, with 11 bases remaining between them. The CDR3 region is CASSFTGSNGYTF. In nucleotides, the CDR3 is TGCGCCAGCAGCTTCACAGGGTCTAATGGCTACACCTTC.

This clonotype has a handful of counts. V gene TRBV2 combines with J gene TRBJ2-6; 10 bases match TRBD1. The J segment lost 0 bases and the V segment lost 7 bases, leaving 3 bases of the junction unmatched. Germline assignment: CDR1 SNHLY and CDR2 FYNNEI. This CDR3 contains 16 residues. CDR3 region: CASKTGGSSGANVLTF. Here the CDR3 DNA reads TGTGCCAGCAAGACAGGGGGCAGCTCTGGGGCCAACGTCCTGACTTTC.

This clonotype has ten or more counts. The CDR3 region is CASSLSQYEQYF. The CDR3 coding sequence is TGTGCCAGCAGTTTGAGCCAGTACGAGCAGTACTTC. The chain has TRBV28 and TRBJ2-7; the D is unclear. This CDR3 region has 12 residues. Germline assignment: CDR1 MDHEN and CDR2 SYDVKM. Trimming stripped 3 bases from V and 4 bases from J, with 7 bases between.

In its sample, this clonotype was seen many times. The chain recombines TRBV18 with TRBJ1-5; the match to TRBD1 covers 7 bases. The CDR3 consists of 15 residues. V gave up 4 bases and J gave up 1 base; unmatched junction bases: 4. The germline V gene has CDR1 KGHSH and CDR2 LQKENI. The CDR3 coding sequence is TGTGCCAGCTCACGACAGGGAGGCAGCAATCAGCCCCAGCATTTT. It is translated as CASSRQGGSNQPQHF.

CDR3: CASRPPGGRTWGYTF. CDR3 in DNA: TGTGCCAGCAGACCCCCCGGGGGCAGGACCTGGGGCTACACCTTC. V usage is TRBV28 and J usage is TRBJ1-2; D is perhaps TRBD1 (6 bases). V shed 6 bases and J shed 8 bases, with 22 bases lying between them. The CDR3 consists of 15 residues. Germline CDR1 and CDR2: MDHEN and SYDVKM.

The V and J genes are TRBV30 and TRBJ1-1, with D possibly being TRBD1 (5 bases). The CDR3 totals 15 residues. Between the trimmed V and J ends, which lost 8 bases and 0 bases, there was a span of 19 bases. The V gene's germline CDR1 is GTSNPN and CDR2 SVGIG (reference sequence). This CDR3 is CASSPATTVNTEAFF. The DNA for the CDR3 is TGTGCCAGCAGCCCCGCTACGACAGTGAACACTGAAGCTTTCTTT.

This chain joins TRBV7-9 and TRBJ2-3; 10 bases align to TRBD2. CDR1 and CDR2 (germline): SEHNR, FQNEAQ (reference sequence). V gave up 1 base and J gave up 6 bases; unmatched junction bases: 19. CDR3 length equals 20 residues. The CDR3 sequence is CASSLGPGKSEAGGEDTQYF. Written as DNA, the CDR3 is TGTGCCAGCAGCTTAGGCCCCGGGAAGAGTGAAGCGGGAGGGGAGGATACGCAGTATTTT.

This clonotype has at least ten counts. J is TRBJ2-7 and V is TRBV7-9, with a possible D match to TRBD2 (5 bases). The CDR3 has 11 residues. Germline V gives CDR1 SEHNR, CDR2 FQNEAQ (reference sequence). The V and J ends lost 5 bases and 7 bases respectively, with 9 bases between them. Here the CDR3 reads CASSEPGEQYF. DNA of the CDR3: TGTGCCAGCAGCGAGCCGGGGGAGCAGTACTTC. Filled out from reference TRBV7-9 and TRBJ2-7, the complete variable domain reads DTGVSQNPRHKITKRGQNVTFRCDPISEHNRLYWYRQTLGQGPEFLTYFQNEAQLEKSRLLSDRFSAERPKGSFSTLEIQRTEQGDSAMYLCASSEPGEQYFGPGTRLTVT.

The gene calls are TRBV29-1 and TRBJ2-2; 8 bases align to TRBD1. J gave up 4 bases and V 4 bases, and 5 bases lay outside the gene matches. Germline V gene lookup returns CDR1 SQVTM and CDR2 ANQGSEA. The CDR3 covers 14 residues. CDR3 bases: TGCAGCGTTGGGCAGGGGGCGGGCACCGGGGAGCTGTTTTTT. It encodes CSVGQGAGTGELFF.

This clonotype has a count of ten or more. The chain carries TRBV24-1 and TRBJ2-3, with D possibly matching TRBD1 (5 bases). Trimming shortened V by 4 bases and J by 0 bases, and 7 bases separated the two germline ends. The CDR3 length is 14 residues. Germline V gene lookup returns CDR1 KGHDR and CDR2 SFDVKD. The CDR3 DNA is TGTGCCACCAGTGACCAGGGCAGCACAGATACGCAGTATTTT. Amino acids: CATSDQGSTDTQYF.

This clonotype was recorded at least ten times. The CDR3 bases are TGTGCCGCGGGAAAAGATACGCAGTATTTT. Translating gives CAAGKDTQYF. The chain couples TRBV2 to TRBJ2-3, with D perhaps matching TRBD2 (6 bases). The CDR3 loop spans 10 amino acids. V was trimmed by 11 bases and J by 5 bases, leaving 8 bases between them. CDR1 and CDR2 (germline): SNHLY, FYNNEI. Full variable domain (rest looked up from reference TRBV2 and TRBJ2-3): EPEVTQTPSHQVTQMGQEVILRCVPISNHLYFYWYRQILGQKVEFLVSFYNNEISEKSEIFDDQFSVERPDGSNFTLKIRSTKLEDSAMYFCAAGKDTQYFGPGTRLTVL.

This clonotype was detected ten times or more. The chain combines TRBV28 with TRBJ1-5, with D possibly matching TRBD1 (6 bases). This CDR3 is 13 amino acids long. Germline V gene sequence: CDR1 MDHEN, CDR2 SYDVKM. V dropped 6 bases and J dropped 3 bases, with 9 bases sitting between them. The CDR3: CASRQGYNQPQHF. The CDR3 DNA sequence: TGTGCCAGCAGACAGGGTTACAATCAGCCCCAGCATTTT.

This clonotype was found many times. The chain joins TRBV6-2 or TRBV6-3 to TRBJ2-3, with a weak D call TRBD1 (6 bases). CDR1 and CDR2 (germline): MNHEY, SVGEGT. This CDR3 is built from 15 residues. V lost 1 base and J 2 bases, leaving 10 bases between the germline ends. This CDR3 reads CASSYLGAPTDTQYF. Written as DNA, the CDR3 is TGTGCCAGCAGTTACTTGGGGGCACCCACAGATACGCAGTATTTT.

CDR3 residues: CASSYAAGAIYEQYF. Written as DNA, the CDR3 is TGTGCCAGCAGTTACGCGGCAGGGGCGATCTACGAGCAGTACTTC. The rearrangement links TRBV6-2 or TRBV6-3 to TRBJ2-7, with D possibly TRBD1 on 6 matching bases. Trimming took off 2 bases at V and 3 bases at J, with 14 bases between the two ends. This CDR3 region has 15 residues. Germline CDR1 reads MNHEY; CDR2 reads SVGEGT.

This clonotype was seen a few times. The gene calls are TRBV24-1 and TRBJ2-7, with TRBD1 as a possible D gene (7 bases). Between the trimmed V and J ends, which lost 0 bases and 1 base, there was a span of 27 bases. Per the germline V gene, CDR1 is KGHDR and CDR2 is SFDVKD. This CDR3 comprises 21 residues. For the CDR3, the DNA is TGTGCCACCAGTGATTTGAAGCCCCTCGTTTTCGGCGGGACAGAGTCCTACGAGCAGTACTTC. Translating it yields CATSDLKPLVFGGTESYEQYF.

Worth noting for this clonotype: This could be a read error, since a much larger clone is one nucleotide away. The CDR3 reads CAISPRTVSYNEQFF. CDR3 bases: TGTGCCATCAGTCCCAGGACTGTCTCCTACAATGAGCAGTTCTTC. The genes are TRBV10-3 and TRBJ2-1, with D perhaps matching TRBD2 (5 bases). The V gene's germline CDR1 is ENHRY and CDR2 SYGVKD. With 5 bases removed from V and 0 bases from J, the gap between germline ends came to 11 bases. The CDR3 totals 15 residues.